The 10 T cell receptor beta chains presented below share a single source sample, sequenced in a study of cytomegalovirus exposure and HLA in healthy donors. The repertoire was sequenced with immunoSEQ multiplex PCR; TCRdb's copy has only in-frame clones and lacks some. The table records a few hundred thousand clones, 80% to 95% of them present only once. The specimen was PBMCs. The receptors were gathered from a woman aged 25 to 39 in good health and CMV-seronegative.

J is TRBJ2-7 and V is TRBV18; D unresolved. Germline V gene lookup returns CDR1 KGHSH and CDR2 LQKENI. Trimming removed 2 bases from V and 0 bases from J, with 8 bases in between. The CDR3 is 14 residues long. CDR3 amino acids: CASSPKRVSYEQYF. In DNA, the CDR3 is TGTGCCAGCTCACCAAAACGGGTCTCCTACGAGCAGTACTTC.

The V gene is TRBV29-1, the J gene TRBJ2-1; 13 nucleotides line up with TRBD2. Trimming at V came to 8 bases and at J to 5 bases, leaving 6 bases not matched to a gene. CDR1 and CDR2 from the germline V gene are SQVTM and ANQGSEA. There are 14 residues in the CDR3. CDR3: CSTSGLAGNNEQFF. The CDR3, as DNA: TGCAGCACATCGGGACTAGCGGGAAACAATGAGCAGTTCTTC.

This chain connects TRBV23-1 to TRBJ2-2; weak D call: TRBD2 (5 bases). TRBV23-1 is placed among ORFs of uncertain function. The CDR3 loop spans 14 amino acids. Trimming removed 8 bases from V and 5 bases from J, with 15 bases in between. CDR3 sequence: CASPRPSPTGELFF. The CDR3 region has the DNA TGCGCCAGCCCCCGGCCTAGCCCAACCGGGGAGCTGTTTTTT.

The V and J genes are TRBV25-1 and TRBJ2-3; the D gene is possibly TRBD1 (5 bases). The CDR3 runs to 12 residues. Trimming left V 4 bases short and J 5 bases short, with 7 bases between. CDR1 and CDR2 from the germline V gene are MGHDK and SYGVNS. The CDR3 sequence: CASSVRGDTQYF. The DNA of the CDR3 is TGTGCCAGCAGTGTAAGGGGAGATACGCAGTATTTT.

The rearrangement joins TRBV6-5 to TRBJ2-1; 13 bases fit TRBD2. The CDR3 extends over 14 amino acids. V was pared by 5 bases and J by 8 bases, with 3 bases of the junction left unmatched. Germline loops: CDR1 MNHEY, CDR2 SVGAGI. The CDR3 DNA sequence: TGTGCCAGCAGTGGACTAGCGGGAGTTGATGAGCAGTTCTTC. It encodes CASSGLAGVDEQFF.

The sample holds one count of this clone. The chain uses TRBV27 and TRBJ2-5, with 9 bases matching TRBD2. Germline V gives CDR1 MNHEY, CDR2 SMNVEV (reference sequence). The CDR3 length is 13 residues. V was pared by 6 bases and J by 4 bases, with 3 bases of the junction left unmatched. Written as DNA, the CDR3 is TGTGCCAGCAGGCCGGGACTAGCAGAGACCCAGTACTTC. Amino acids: CASRPGLAETQYF.

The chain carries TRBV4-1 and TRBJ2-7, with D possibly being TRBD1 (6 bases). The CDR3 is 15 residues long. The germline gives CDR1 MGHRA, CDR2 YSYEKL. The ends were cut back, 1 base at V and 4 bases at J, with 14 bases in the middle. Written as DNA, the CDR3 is TGCGCCAGCAGCCAAGCATCAGACAGGAGATACGAGCAGTACTTC. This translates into CASSQASDRRYEQYF.

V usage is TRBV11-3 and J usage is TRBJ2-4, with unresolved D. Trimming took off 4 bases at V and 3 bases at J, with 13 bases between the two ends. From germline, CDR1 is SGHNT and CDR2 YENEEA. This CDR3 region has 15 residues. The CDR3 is CASSSYKGVKNIQYF. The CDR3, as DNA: TGTGCCAGCAGCTCGTACAAGGGTGTCAAAAACATTCAGTACTTC.

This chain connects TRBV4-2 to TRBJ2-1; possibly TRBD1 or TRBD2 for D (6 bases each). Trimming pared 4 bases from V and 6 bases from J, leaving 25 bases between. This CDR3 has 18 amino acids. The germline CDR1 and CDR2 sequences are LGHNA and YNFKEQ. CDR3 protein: CASSLWDKATGEANEQFF. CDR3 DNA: TGTGCCAGCAGCCTATGGGACAAGGCAACGGGAGAGGCCAATGAGCAGTTCTTC.

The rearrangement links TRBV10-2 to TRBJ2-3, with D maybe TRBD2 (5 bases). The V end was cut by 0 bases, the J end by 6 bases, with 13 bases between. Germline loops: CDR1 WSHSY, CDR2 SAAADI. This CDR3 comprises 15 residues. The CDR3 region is CASSESIGIPDTQYF. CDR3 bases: TGCGCCAGCAGTGAGTCGATCGGGATCCCCGATACGCAGTATTTT.